The 21 T cell receptor beta chains reported below all come from one sample, sequenced in a study of tumor-infiltrating lymphocytes in primary liver carcinoma. DNA and RNA were both co-extracted from approximately 20-30 mg of bulk tissue that had not been sorted. The authors made TCR beta cDNA from approximately 500 ng total RNA with a constant-region primer. Libraries covering TCR beta were generated through three nested multiplex PCR rounds (using a slightly modified ARM-PCR). Each of the first two PCR rounds ran approximately 9 cycles with TRBV1-TRBV30 forward and C-beta reverse primers. From the multiplex PCR reads, TCRdb called clonotypes with MiXCR, one entry per CDR3 protein. The sample shows 99,000 or so distinct CDR3 sequences, roughly four fifths of them seen only once. The sample taken for sequencing was liver tumor tissue from sampling region 3. The subset denotes: tumor region T3, left-lateral pole. The source of these receptors is a man between 35 and 55 years old with primary liver carcinoma and hepatitis B virus infection.

V gene TRBV6-5 combines with J gene TRBJ2-2; perhaps TRBD2 as D (5 bases). Germline-derived CDR1 and CDR2 are MNHEY and SVGAGI. CDR3 length equals 14 residues. This CDR3 is CDNSSGGGGGELFF. CDR3 nucleotide sequence: TGTGACAACAGCTCCGGCGGCGGAGGCGGGGAGCTGTTTTTT.

This clonotype was detected once. The junction does not match germline at one end; this may be a read error. The gene calls are TRBV11-1 and TRBJ2-5; D is unresolved. Germline V gene lookup returns CDR1 SGHAT and CDR2 FQDESV (reference sequence). The CDR3 is made up of 12 amino acids. DNA for the CDR3: TGTGCTAGCAGATCTGGCGCTCTGATCCAGTACTTC. Translated: CASRSGALIQYF.

On this clonotype: Because the CDR3 is missing its conserved closing phenylalanine or tryptophan, this is likely a read error. This chain connects TRBV5-1 to TRBJ1-5, with D possibly being TRBD1 (5 bases). The CDR3 totals 15 residues. Germline values: CDR1 SGHRS, CDR2 YFSETQ. CDR3 in DNA: TGCGCCAGCAGTTTGGGGGGGACTAGCAATCAGCCCCAGCATTTA. This sequence encodes CASSLGGTSNQPQHL.

The chain is built from TRBV10-3 and TRBJ2-1; 8 nucleotides align to TRBD1. Germline V gene data show CDR1 as ENHRY and CDR2 as SYGVKD. CDR3 size: 15 residues. V lost 6 bases, J lost 2 bases, and 6 bases stayed unmatched. CDR3 in amino acids: CAIRTATGAYNEQFF. Here the CDR3 DNA reads TGTGCCATCAGAACCGCGACAGGGGCCTACAATGAGCAGTTCTTC.

This chain uses TRBV11-2 with TRBJ1-3; D gene uncertain. This CDR3 is 13 amino acids long. V gave up 3 bases and J gave up 8 bases, with 11 bases separating them. The V gene's germline CDR1 is SGHAT and CDR2 FQNNGV. The CDR3 protein is CASSLTSSDTIYF. The CDR3, as DNA: TGTGCCAGCAGCTTGACGTCTAGTGACACCATATATTTT.

Comment on this clonotype: An end of the junction does not agree with germline; a read error may underlie this. The chain couples TRBV12-3 or TRBV12-4 to TRBJ1-5; 12 bases are a match to TRBD1. The CDR3 is made up of 15 amino acids. The CDR3 region has the DNA TGTGACAGCATATTCGGGACAGGGGGCCATCAGCCCCAGCATTTT. Translation: CDSIFGTGGHQPQHF.

With regard to this clonotype: A read error may account for a junction end that differs from germline. The chain combines TRBV28 with TRBJ1-2; D possibly corresponds to TRBD1 (5 bases). The CDR3 contains 17 residues. Germline-derived CDR1 and CDR2 are MDHEN and SYDVKM. CDR3 sequence: CASSFAGTGILYYGYAF. The CDR3 DNA is TGTGCTAGCAGTTTCGCCGGGACCGGGATTCTCTACTATGGCTACGCCTTC.

The rearrangement links TRBV4-3 to TRBJ1-6; a possible D gene is TRBD1 (5 bases). The CDR3 extends over 15 amino acids. The germline V and J ends were trimmed by 9 bases and 9 bases, with 21 bases remaining between them. CDR1 is LGHNA, CDR2 YSLEER, per germline. CDR3 nucleotide sequence: TGCGCCAGTAGCAGTGGGGGTTGGGCGAGTTCACCCCTCCACTTT. Translated, it gives CASSSGGWASSPLHF.

As regards this clonotype: This CDR3 is missing its conserved last phenylalanine or tryptophan, likely due to a read error. This chain joins TRBV5-8 and TRBJ2-7; 8 bases align to TRBD2. CDR1 is SGHTS, CDR2 YDEGEE, per germline. Trimming removed 8 bases from V and 3 bases from J; junction bases left unmatched: 10. The CDR3 totals 14 residues. Here the CDR3 reads CASSHYGGDYEQYI. CDR3 DNA sequence: TGTGCCAGTAGCCACTACGGGGGGGACTACGAGCAGTACATC.

Concerning this clonotype: The junction departs from germline at one end; a sequencing error may be responsible. The chain combines TRBV10-3 with TRBJ1-2; 9 positions match TRBD1. Germline lookup yields CDR1 ENHRY and CDR2 SYGVKD. The CDR3 runs 15 residues. CDR3 bases: TGTGCCATCAGTGAGAGTGGACAGGGGCTCTATGGCTACACCTTT. Encoded protein: CAISESGQGLYGYTF.

This clonotype was detected a few times. At one boundary the junction diverges from the germline segment, which might be a read error. This chain joins TRBV6-5 and TRBJ1-2; no firm D call. The germline V gene encodes CDR1 MNHEY and CDR2 SVGAGI. There are 14 residues in the CDR3. As DNA, the CDR3 is TGTGCCAGCAGTCTGAACCTAGCTAACTATGACTACACCTTC. As protein: CASSLNLANYDYTF.

The chain joins TRBV6-2 or TRBV6-3 to TRBJ1-5, with TRBD1 matching 10 bases. The DNA end is a closer match to TRBJ2-3, so the J assignment may be wrong. The CDR3 has 18 amino acids. CDR1 is MNHEY, CDR2 SVGEGT, per germline. The CDR3 here is CASSYWSGQGTVNQPQYF. The DNA for the CDR3 is TGTGCCAGCAGTTACTGGTCGGGACAGGGGACGGTCAATCAGCCCCAGTATTTT.

A note on this clonotype: Its ends do not fully match the called genes, so a read error is possible. The genes are TRBV5-1 and TRBJ2-1; possibly TRBD2 for D (6 bases). CDR3 size: 13 residues. The germline gives CDR1 SGHRS, CDR2 YFSETQ. The CDR3 loop is CASSSTGVAEQFF. CDR3 bases: TGTGCCAGCAGCTCGACGGGAGTAGCTGAGCAGTTCTTC.

This clonotype has a handful of counts. This chain connects TRBV19 to TRBJ2-3; D possibly uses TRBD1 or TRBD2 (5 bases each). Germline CDR1 and CDR2: LNHDA and SQIVND (reference sequence). V lost 3 bases and J lost 10, with 11 bases in between. This CDR3 is 12 amino acids long. This CDR3 is CASSIGRGPQYF. The CDR3 DNA is TGTGCCAGTAGTATTGGCCGGGGACCGCAGTATTTT. The variable domain in full, completed from reference TRBV19 and TRBJ2-3, reads DGGITQSPKYLFRKEGQNVTLSCEQNLNHDAMYWYRQDPGQGLRLIYYSQIVNDFQKGDIAEGYSVSREKKESFPLTVTSAQKNPTAFYLCASSIGRGPQYFGPGTRLTVL.

The chain uses TRBV4-2 and TRBJ2-3, with 14 nucleotides matching TRBD2. Germline V CDR1 and CDR2: LGHNA, YNFKEQ. V lost 4 bases, J lost 12 bases, and 18 bases stayed unmatched. This CDR3 is 18 amino acids long. CDR3 sequence reads: CASSPGLAGEVGTGTQYF. The CDR3 DNA reads TGTGCCAGCAGCCCGGGACTAGCGGGAGAGGTGGGCACAGGTACACAGTATTTT.

CDR3 nucleotides: TGTGCCAGCACCTCGTTAGCGGGAGTGAGCCTCGAGCAGTACTTC. Its translation: CASTSLAGVSLEQYF. J is TRBJ2-7 and V is TRBV11-2; 9 bases are a match to TRBD2. J lost 6 bases, V lost 7 bases, and 13 bases had no gene match. The germline V gene has CDR1 SGHAT and CDR2 FQNNGV. The CDR3 is 15 amino acids.

This sequence joins TRBV15 and TRBJ2-5, with D possibly TRBD2 on 5 matching bases. CDR3 length equals 16 residues. Germline lookup yields CDR1 LNHNV and CDR2 YYDKDF (reference sequence). Between the trimmed V and J ends, which lost 8 bases and 1 base, there was a span of 20 bases. The CDR3 is CATCGDGGGLQETQYF. The CDR3 DNA sequence: TGTGCCACCTGCGGCGATGGCGGAGGACTCCAAGAGACCCAGTACTTC.

A note on this clonotype: This clone may be a read error of a much larger clone one base away. The chain recombines TRBV4-2 with TRBJ2-7, with D possibly matching TRBD2 (5 bases). This CDR3 has 15 amino acids. Per the germline V gene, CDR1 is LGHNA and CDR2 is YNFKEQ. The chain's CDR3 is CTSNPSWGEVHEQYF. The CDR3 DNA reads as TGTACCAGCAACCCGAGTTGGGGAGAAGTGCACGAGCAGTACTTC.

V and J are TRBV5-1 and TRBJ1-2, with a tentative D call TRBD1 (5 bases). The CDR3 is 16 amino acids. The germline V gene encodes CDR1 SGHRS and CDR2 YFSETQ. V was cut by 4 bases and J by 4 bases, with 20 bases left in between. CDR3 DNA sequence: TGCGCCAGCAGCCAAACCGGGATAGGGGCCATCTATGGCTACACCTTC. It encodes CASSQTGIGAIYGYTF.

A note on this clonotype: The junction differs from germline at one of its ends, possibly a read error. This rearrangement joins TRBV29-1 to TRBJ2-2, with 8 nucleotides matching TRBD2. This CDR3 has 15 amino acids. Germline CDR1 and CDR2: SQVTM and ANQGSEA. The CDR3 is CSVLTSAANTGELLF. CDR3 sequence (DNA): TGCAGCGTTTTGACTAGCGCGGCGAACACCGGGGAGCTGTTATTT.

In regard to this clonotype: Because it lacks the conserved phenylalanine or tryptophan at the end, this CDR3 is likely a read error. The chain joins TRBV5-4 to TRBJ2-5; 8 bases fit TRBD2. This CDR3 contains 13 residues. In germline, CDR1 is SGHNT, CDR2 YYREEE (reference sequence). This chain's CDR3 is CTSSPTSVETQYL. For the CDR3, the DNA is TGTACCAGCAGCCCGACTAGCGTAGAGACCCAGTACCTC.